This note documents a single T cell receptor (beta chain) sequence. Repertoires were generated with immunoSEQ multiplex PCR, while TCRdb's copy carries only in-frame clones and drops some. Among about 210,000 clones listed, around 91% were seen once. CDR1 LNHDA and CDR2 SQIVND come from the germline V gene (reference sequence). The CDR3 loop spans 20 amino acids. Trimming removed 1 base from V and 0 bases from J; junction bases left unmatched: 11. The data were taken from a study of blood T cell repertoires in COVID-19. Study-wide background: Samples representing acute and convalescent COVID-19 were sourced from the United States, Italy and Spain.

The chain couples TRBV19 to TRBJ2-6; 8 positions match TRBD1. The receptor was derived from a woman between 40 and 50 years old with acute or convalescent COVID-19. The sequencing input was peripheral blood. CDR3: CASSIAGAGTGSSGANVLTF. In DNA, the CDR3 is TGTGCCAGTAGTATAGCCGGAGCCGGGACAGGCTCCTCTGGGGCCAACGTCCTGACTTTC.